This T cell receptor (beta chain) was obtained from a study of blood T cells in healthy people across ages. This clonotype was found many times. Per germline, CDR1 LGHNA and CDR2 YNFKEQ. This CDR3 has 17 amino acids. V dropped 1 base and J dropped 3; count of bases not matched to a gene: 3. Through a sample-barcoded 5' primer and a J-beta primer mix, a second PCR was run for roughly 6 to 12 cycles. A single record per CDR3 protein comes from TCRdb applying MiXCR to the 5' RACE reads. The sample contains about 930,000 distinct CDR3 sequences, around 29% of which appear only once. The same sample was also studied in work on T cells of mothers and their children. That source adds: The whole RNA yield was converted to cDNA, roughly 1.5 ug per 15 ul. Related pairs of mothers and children showed slightly higher, non-significant overlap versus unrelated pairs.

Material for sequencing was blood. The chain has TRBV4-2 and TRBJ2-2; 12 bases line up with TRBD2. The receptor was derived from a woman in her forties in good health. The CDR3 reads CASSQGASGGDTGELFF. The DNA for the CDR3 is TGTGCCAGCAGCCAAGGGGCTAGCGGGGGGGACACCGGGGAGCTGTTTTTT.